This T cell receptor beta chain was captured in a study of blood T cell repertoires in COVID-19. Study-wide context: COVID-19 samples, acute and convalescent, were from the United States, Italy and Spain. T cells, B-cell-depleted T cells, or PBMCs supplied cDNA or gDNA.

V was trimmed by 0 bases and J by 4 bases, leaving 10 bases between them. Germline loops: CDR1 ENHRY, CDR2 SYGVKD. This CDR3 region has 15 residues. Per the original methods: Nucleated cell counts were estimated from reference gene primer amplification. Sequenced by immunoSEQ multiplex PCR; TCRdb stores in-frame clones only, minus some. That table furnishes V, J and clone size, whereas the DNA furnished D and trimming. This table holds roughly 200,000 clones, about nine tenths found once. This clone was counted a few times. The sequence was collected from a man between 45 and 60 years old with acute or convalescent COVID-19. The rearrangement uses TRBV10-3 and TRBJ2-1, with a weak D call TRBD1 (5 bases). The specimen was peripheral blood. CDR3 bases: TGTGCCATCAGTGAGTCAGGAAGGGGATACAATGAGCAGTTCTTC. Translation gives CAISESGRGYNEQFF.